These 26 T cell receptor beta chains originate from one sample sequenced in a study of CD8 T cells in ankylosing spondylitis. What these receptors recognize is not known. The study's findings and limits: Ankylosing spondylitis blood appeared to be characterized by a TCR beta motif of roughly eight highly homologous variants.

From the 5' RACE reads, TCRdb called clonotypes with MiXCR, one entry per CDR3 protein. The sample shows some 840,000 distinct CDR3 sequences, approximately 10% of them seen only once. The sequenced material came from blood, either unsorted or a sorted T cell fraction (not recorded which). Every receptor here comes from a male donor with ankylosing spondylitis.

This chain connects TRBV10-1 to TRBJ1-4; D gene ambiguous. This CDR3 spans 13 amino acids. The V end was cut by 7 bases, the J end by 7 bases, with 13 bases between. CDR1 is WNHNN, CDR2 SYGVQD, per germline (reference sequence). CDR3 residues: CASTVRLGEKLFF. The CDR3 DNA sequence: TGCGCCAGCACCGTTCGGTTGGGTGAAAAACTGTTTTTT.

Only a few counts were recorded for this clonotype. The chain combines TRBV7-2 with TRBJ2-3; no clear D gene. V was trimmed by 8 bases and J by 3 bases, leaving 9 bases between them. The CDR3 totals 12 residues. Germline lookup yields CDR1 SGHTA and CDR2 FQGNSA. CDR3 sequence reads: CASRLVTDTQYF. DNA of the CDR3: TGTGCCAGCCGGCTGGTTACAGATACGCAGTATTTT.

This clonotype has ten or more counts. V usage is TRBV6-1 and J usage is TRBJ1-6; D is unresolved. Looked up from germline, CDR1 is MNHNS and CDR2 is SASEGT. The ends were cut back, 1 base at V and 13 bases at J, with 20 bases in the middle. The CDR3 has 16 amino acids. The CDR3 bases are TGTGCCAGCAGTGAAGGCCGGGCCTCAACTAGATGGCCCCTCCACTTT. Translation gives CASSEGRASTRWPLHF.

The chain combines TRBV12-3 or TRBV12-4 with TRBJ1-5; D not resolved. Trimming pared 6 bases from V and 6 bases from J, leaving 15 bases between. This CDR3 is 14 amino acids long. The CDR3 nucleotides are TGTGCCAGCAGGAATACCGGTTTTCTTCAGCCCCAGCATTTT. Translated: CASRNTGFLQPQHF.

V gene TRBV6-5 combines with J gene TRBJ2-2; 10 bases match TRBD1. Germline CDR1 and CDR2: MNHEY and SVGAGI. Trimming took 2 bases from V and 5 from J; bases not matched to a gene: 5. The CDR3 spans 16 residues. The chain's CDR3 is CASSYMDRGNTGELFF. The CDR3 coding sequence is TGTGCCAGCAGTTACATGGACAGGGGGAATACCGGGGAGCTGTTTTTT.

This clonotype occurred many times. The J gene is TRBJ1-6, the V gene TRBV28; D uncertain. CDR1 MDHEN and CDR2 SYDVKM come from the germline V gene. The V and J ends lost 4 bases and 0 bases respectively, with 7 bases between them. This CDR3 spans 15 amino acids. The CDR3 DNA is TGTGCCAGCAGTTCCCAGAGCTCCTATAATTCACCCCTCCACTTT. This codes for CASSSQSSYNSPLHF. Drawing the rest from reference TRBV28 and TRBJ1-6, the complete variable domain is DVKVTQSSRYLVKRTGEKVFLECVQDMDHENMFWYRQDPGLGLRLIYFSYDVKMKEKGDIPEGYSVSREKKERFSLILESASTNQTSMYLCASSSQSSYNSPLHFGNGTRLTVT.

J is TRBJ1-1 and V is TRBV5-1; D gene uncertain. Trimming took off 0 bases at V and 6 bases at J, with 6 bases between the two ends. The CDR3 consists of 12 residues. Germline CDR1 is SGHRS and CDR2 is YFSETQ. For the CDR3, the DNA is TGCGCCAGCAGCTTGGACGTGTCTGAAGCTTTCTTT. The encoded protein is CASSLDVSEAFF.

This clonotype was detected a few times. The V and J genes are TRBV19 and TRBJ1-1, with TRBD1 identical over 7 bases. CDR3 length equals 15 residues. From germline, CDR1 is LNHDA and CDR2 SQIVND (reference sequence). In DNA form, the CDR3 reads TGTGCGTCTAGGACAACAGGGGCCCTAAACACTGAAGCTTTCTTT. Translated: CASRTTGALNTEAFF.

The J gene is TRBJ2-1, the V gene TRBV28; 10 bases fit TRBD2. The CDR3 sequence is 15 residues long. V dropped 6 bases and J dropped 3; count of bases not matched to a gene: 5. Germline CDR1 reads MDHEN; CDR2 reads SYDVKM. The CDR3 sequence is CASSPSGGYYNEQFF. CDR3 DNA: TGTGCCAGCAGCCCTAGCGGGGGATACTACAATGAGCAGTTCTTC.

V gene TRBV10-3 combines with J gene TRBJ2-1, with 11 bases fitting TRBD2. V lost 10 bases and J lost 7; bases outside the gene matches: 12. The length of the CDR3 is 15 residues. CDR1 and CDR2 (germline): ENHRY, SYGVKD. CDR3 loop: CATLNSGRARNEQFF. Written as DNA, the CDR3 is TGTGCCACCCTCAATAGCGGGAGGGCCAGGAATGAGCAGTTCTTC.

The chain is built from TRBV12-3 or TRBV12-4 and TRBJ2-1; 7 bases map to TRBD2. The CDR3 totals 15 residues. V shed 2 bases and J 10 bases; nucleotides not matched to a gene: 11. DNA of the CDR3: TGTGCCAGCAGTTTACCTAGCGGAGTCCCGCGGGAGCAGTTCTTC. It yields the protein CASSLPSGVPREQFF.

The chain has TRBV6-1 and TRBJ2-6; possible D gene TRBD1, 6 bases. Trimming took off 6 bases at V and 0 bases at J, with 21 bases between the two ends. CDR3 length: 19 amino acids. Per germline, CDR1 MNHNS and CDR2 SASEGT. The CDR3 DNA is TGTGCCAGCAGCACGAAACAGGGCCACGGAAGCTCTGGGGCCAACGTCCTGACTTTC. It translates to CASSTKQGHGSSGANVLTF.

Worth noting for this clonotype: One end of the junction does not line up with germline, which may come from a read error. The rearrangement uses TRBV7-9 and TRBJ2-7; D is uncertain. The CDR3 totals 12 residues. CDR1 and CDR2 (germline): SEHNR, FQNEAQ (reference sequence). The CDR3 DNA reads as TGTGCCAGCAGAAGGGTCTCCTACAAGCAGTACTTC. It specifies CASRRVSYKQYF.

The CDR3 nucleotides read TGTGCCAGCAGTTACTGGACAGGGTATTTTGGACAGCCCCAGCATTTT. Amino acids: CASSYWTGYFGQPQHF. This rearrangement joins TRBV6-2 or TRBV6-3 to TRBJ1-5; 8 bases align to TRBD1. This CDR3 region has 16 residues. From germline, CDR1 is MNHEY and CDR2 SVGEGT. With V trimmed by 1 base and J by 7 bases, 9 bases remained unmatched.

Only a few counts were recorded for this clonotype. The J gene is TRBJ2-1, the V gene TRBV20-1; 7 bases line up with TRBD2. Germline V lookup: CDR1 DFQATT, CDR2 SNEGSKA (reference sequence). The V segment lost 3 bases and the J segment 6 bases; nucleotides outside the gene matches: 11. This CDR3 spans 15 amino acids. CDR3 nucleotides: TGCAGTGCTAGTCGGGCGGGAGAAAGGTCCAATGAGCAGTTCTTC. This codes for CSASRAGERSNEQFF.

This clonotype was detected a few times. V gene TRBV7-2 combines with J gene TRBJ2-5; D is perhaps TRBD2 (7 bases). This CDR3 comprises 15 residues. Trimming shortened V by 5 bases and J by 0 bases, and 13 bases separated the two germline ends. The V gene's germline CDR1 is SGHTA and CDR2 FQGNSA. The CDR3 protein is CASSPQGTNQETQYF. The CDR3, as DNA: TGTGCCAGCAGCCCCCAGGGGACTAACCAAGAGACCCAGTACTTC.

This clonotype was picked up a small number of times. The chain recombines TRBV20-1 with TRBJ1-5, with a tentative D call TRBD1 (5 bases). V was pared by 2 bases and J by 3 bases, with 17 bases between. There are 16 residues in the CDR3. CDR1 is DFQATT, CDR2 SNEGSKA, per germline (reference sequence). CDR3 residues: CSARLSSRAPNQPQHF. CDR3 in DNA: TGCAGTGCTAGACTATCATCCAGGGCCCCCAATCAGCCCCAGCATTTT.

The gene calls are TRBV3-1 and TRBJ2-2; a weak D match, TRBD2 (7 bases). CDR1 is LGHDT, CDR2 YNNKEL, per germline (reference sequence). The CDR3 extends over 14 amino acids. V was shortened by 6 bases and J by 6 bases, with 14 bases between the two germline ends. The CDR3 DNA follows: TGTGCCAGCAGGCCTGGGGGGGGGCCCGGGGAGCTGTTTTTT. This translates into CASRPGGGPGELFF.

This clonotype occurred a few times. The chain uses TRBV7-2 and TRBJ1-4; D ambiguous. V was trimmed by 2 bases and J by 4 bases, leaving 11 bases between them. Per the germline V gene, CDR1 is SGHTA and CDR2 is FQGNSA. The CDR3 length is 15 residues. The CDR3 region has the DNA TGTGCCAGCAGCTTATTAAGGGCCGATAATGAAAAACTGTTTTTT. This gives the protein CASSLLRADNEKLFF.

The rearrangement joins TRBV18 to TRBJ1-3; D may be TRBD1 (5 bases). With 6 bases removed from V and 0 bases from J, the gap between germline ends came to 12 bases. The CDR3 consists of 15 residues. CDR1 KGHSH and CDR2 LQKENI come from the germline V gene. CDR3 DNA sequence: TGTGCCAGCTCGGACACGGCCCACTCTGGAAACACCATATATTTT. This gives the protein CASSDTAHSGNTIYF. Full variable domain (missing parts from reference TRBV18 and TRBJ1-3): NAGVMQNPRHLVRRRGQEARLRCSPMKGHSHVYWYRQLPEEGLKFMVYLQKENIIDESGMPKERFSAEFPKEGPSILRIQQVVRGDSAAYFCASSDTAHSGNTIYFGEGSWLTVV.

Many counts were recorded for this clonotype. The gene calls are TRBV12-3 or TRBV12-4 and TRBJ1-1, with D maybe TRBD1 (6 bases). The CDR3 extends over 13 amino acids. Trimming removed 5 bases from V and 5 bases from J, with 12 bases in between. CDR3 nucleotide sequence: TGTGCCAGCAGTCGTTTCGACAGGACTGAAGCTTTCTTT. This translates into CASSRFDRTEAFF.

The gene calls are TRBV5-6 and TRBJ2-5; 7 bases are shared with TRBD2. Germline V CDR1 and CDR2: SGHDT, YYEEEE. This CDR3 has 14 residues. The V gene end was trimmed by 4 bases and the J gene end by 5 bases; junction bases not matched to a gene: 8. CDR3 coding DNA: TGTGCCAGCAGCCTCCGGGGGGAGTGGGAGACCCAGTACTTC. This translates into CASSLRGEWETQYF.

This clonotype was counted between two and nine times. The V and J genes are TRBV5-1 and TRBJ2-7; D gene uncertain. The CDR3 covers 15 residues. Germline CDR1 is SGHRS and CDR2 is YFSETQ. Trimming took 0 bases from V and 7 from J, leaving 17 bases between them. CDR3 residues: CASSLVPIGDLEQYF. The CDR3 nucleotides read TGCGCCAGCAGCTTGGTTCCAATAGGCGACTTGGAGCAGTACTTC.

This clonotype has ten or more counts. The chain has TRBV20-1 and TRBJ1-1; the match to TRBD1 covers 7 bases. With V trimmed by 1 base and J by 1 base, 3 bases remained unmatched. Germline CDR1 and CDR2: DFQATT and SNEGSKA (reference sequence). This CDR3 has 14 residues. Here the CDR3 DNA reads TGCAGTGCTAGAGTGAACAGGGGGAACACTGAAGCTTTCTTT. Protein product: CSARVNRGNTEAFF.

This clonotype was found a few times. The rearrangement joins TRBV20-1 to TRBJ2-3; D is possibly TRBD1 or TRBD2 (5 bases each). The V end was cut by 3 bases, the J end by 0 bases, with 10 bases between. The CDR3 length is 14 residues. The germline V gene encodes CDR1 DFQATT and CDR2 SNEGSKA (reference sequence). The CDR3 region has the DNA TGCAGTGCTAGTCTGGGACCAAGCACAGATACGCAGTATTTT. It translates to CSASLGPSTDTQYF.

This clonotype was seen only a few times. This chain joins TRBV6-5 and TRBJ1-2, with D unclear. The CDR3 consists of 15 residues. V shed 4 bases and J shed 4 bases, with 16 bases lying between them. Germline values: CDR1 MNHEY, CDR2 SVGAGI. DNA of the CDR3: TGTGCCAGCAGTTCAATGGCAGTTTACCCCTATGGCTACACCTTC. Translated, it gives CASSSMAVYPYGYTF.